Listed here are 13 T cell receptor beta chains from one sample, sequenced in a study of human T cells and chemical hapten exposure. Each CDR3 protein is one row after TCRdb ran MiXCR on the RACE reads. The sample carries 65,000 to 95,000 distinct CDR3 sequences, around 9.4% recorded once. Specified time point: healthy volunteer bleed at 6 weeks. It was unfractionated whole blood from which total RNA was extracted. The source material was whole blood. The receptors shown here come from a female donor in good health. Some clones in this sample may be carry-over from other donors' samples.

In regard to this clonotype: A single base separates this from a much larger clone, so it may be a read error. This chain joins TRBV7-6 and TRBJ1-1; 9 bases map to TRBD1. The CDR3 sequence is 14 residues long. From germline, CDR1 is SGHVS and CDR2 FNYEAQ. The CDR3 loop reads CANSPETGGTEAFF. The CDR3 bases are TGTGCCAACAGCCCCGAGACAGGGGGCACTGAAGCTTTCTTT.

This clonotype came up many times. The chain employs TRBV20-1 and TRBJ2-7; perhaps TRBD1 as D (6 bases). Trimming removed 0 bases at V and 5 bases at J, with 14 bases between. CDR3 length: 14 residues. CDR1 DFQATT and CDR2 SNEGSKA come from the germline V gene (reference sequence). Written as DNA, the CDR3 is TGCAGTGCTAGAGATGGCAGGGGTAGGGACGAGCAGTACTTC. Amino acid sequence: CSARDGRGRDEQYF.

This clonotype was recorded a few times. V usage is TRBV6-5 and J usage is TRBJ2-3; 10 bases map to TRBD2. The CDR3 sequence is 20 residues long. CDR1 is MNHEY and CDR2 is SVGAGI in the germline V gene. With V trimmed by 0 bases and J by 2 bases, 14 bases remained unmatched. The CDR3 loop is CASSYSLLAGAYFITDTQYF. CDR3 coding DNA: TGTGCCAGCAGTTACTCGCTCCTAGCGGGGGCCTACTTCATCACAGATACGCAGTATTTT.

The chain carries TRBV4-3 and TRBJ2-3; weak D call: TRBD1 (5 bases). This CDR3 comprises 18 residues. Germline lookup yields CDR1 LGHNA and CDR2 YSLEER. V lost 4 bases to trimming and J lost 2 bases, with 22 bases between them. The CDR3 DNA reads as TGCGCCAGCAGCCGCAGATTAGCCGAAGGGGAAACCACAGATACGCAGTATTTT. It codes for CASSRRLAEGETTDTQYF.

J is TRBJ2-7 and V is TRBV6-1, with 8 nucleotides matching TRBD2. The germline CDR1 and CDR2 sequences are MNHNS and SASEGT. The CDR3 loop spans 15 amino acids. J was trimmed by 2 bases and V by 1 base; bases with no gene match: 4. The CDR3 reads CASSEVLAGPYEQYF. DNA for the CDR3: TGTGCCAGCAGTGAAGTGTTAGCGGGGCCCTACGAGCAGTACTTC.

With respect to this clonotype: This could be a read error, since a much larger clone is one nucleotide away. The rearrangement uses TRBV4-2 and TRBJ1-1, with 11 bases matching TRBD1. CDR3 size: 18 residues. Germline V CDR1 and CDR2: LGHNA, YNFKEQ. In nucleotides, the CDR3 is TGTGTCAGCAGCCAAGAGCGGACAGGGGGCGCGGGGAGCACTGAAGCTTTCTTT. It translates to CVSSQERTGGAGSTEAFF.

A few counts support this clonotype. The genes are TRBV27 and TRBJ2-3, with D possibly matching TRBD1 (5 bases). This CDR3 is built from 15 residues. From germline, CDR1 is MNHEY and CDR2 SMNVEV (reference sequence). Trimming stripped 6 bases from V and 0 bases from J, with 13 bases between. This CDR3 reads CASRPGHTSTDTQYF. The DNA of the CDR3 is TGTGCCAGCAGGCCCGGACATACTAGCACAGATACGCAGTATTTT.

This clonotype was detected a few times. J is TRBJ1-5 and V is TRBV6-5; 7 nucleotides align to TRBD1. Germline CDR1 MNHEY, CDR2 SVGAGI. The CDR3 spans 14 residues. J was trimmed by 0 bases and V by 5 bases; bases with no gene match: 1. CDR3 in amino acids: CASSRQGSNQPQHF. As DNA, the CDR3 is TGTGCCAGCAGTCGACAGGGTAGCAATCAGCCCCAGCATTTT.

In its sample, this clonotype was seen many times. J is TRBJ1-3 and V is TRBV12-3 or TRBV12-4, with no clear D. The CDR3 is made up of 14 amino acids. The germline V and J ends were trimmed by 5 bases and 3 bases, with 11 bases remaining between them. CDR3 coding DNA: TGTGCCAGCAGTAGCGAGGGAGATGGAAACACCATATATTTT. Amino acid sequence: CASSSEGDGNTIYF.

The chain carries TRBV15 and TRBJ1-1; TRBD1 agrees at 9 bases. V trimming: 3 bases; J trimming: 4 bases; junction bases outside the gene matches: 6. The CDR3 extends over 15 amino acids. CDR1 LNHNV and CDR2 YYDKDF come from the germline V gene (reference sequence). The CDR3 loop is CATSSSRQGVTEAFF. DNA of the CDR3: TGTGCCACCAGCAGTTCGAGACAGGGGGTCACTGAAGCTTTCTTT.

This clonotype was seen ten or more times. The chain has TRBV29-1 and TRBJ2-1; D unclear. V was clipped by 4 bases and J by 9 bases, with 13 bases between them. Germline CDR1 is SQVTM and CDR2 is ANQGSEA. The CDR3 totals 12 residues. CDR3 nucleotides: TGCAGCGTTGGTGGCAAGGGTCGTGAGCAGTTCTTC. This gives the protein CSVGGKGREQFF.

This clonotype was seen ten or more times. The rearrangement joins TRBV6-2 or TRBV6-3 to TRBJ1-5; D gene ambiguous. V was cut by 8 bases and J by 5 bases, with 4 bases left in between. CDR3 length: 10 amino acids. Per germline, CDR1 MNHEY and CDR2 SVGEGT. The CDR3, as DNA: TGTGCCAGCGGCGATCAGCCCCAGCATTTT. It specifies CASGDQPQHF.

The chain is built from TRBV2 and TRBJ2-4, with TRBD1 matching 10 bases. Germline values: CDR1 SNHLY, CDR2 FYNNEI. Unmatched junction bases numbered 12, after V lost 6 bases and J lost 7 bases. CDR3 size: 16 residues. The CDR3 nucleotides are TGTGCCAGCAGCTTCACCGGCCCGGGACAGGGGAACATTCAGTACTTC. Translated: CASSFTGPGQGNIQYF.